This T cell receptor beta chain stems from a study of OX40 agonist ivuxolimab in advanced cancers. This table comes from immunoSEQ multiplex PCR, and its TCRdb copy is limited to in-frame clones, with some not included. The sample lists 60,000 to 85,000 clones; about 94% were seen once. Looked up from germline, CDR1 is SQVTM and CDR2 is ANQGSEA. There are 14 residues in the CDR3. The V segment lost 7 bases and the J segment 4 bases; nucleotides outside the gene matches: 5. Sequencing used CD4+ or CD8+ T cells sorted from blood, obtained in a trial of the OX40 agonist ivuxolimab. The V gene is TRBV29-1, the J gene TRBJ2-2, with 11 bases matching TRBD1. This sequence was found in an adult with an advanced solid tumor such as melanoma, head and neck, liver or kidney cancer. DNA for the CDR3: TGCAGCGCCGTCGGACAGGGGGCCACCGGGGAGCTGTTTTTT. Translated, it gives CSAVGQGATGELFF.